These 5 T cell receptor beta chains originate from one sample sequenced in a study of T cells in Graves' hyperthyroidism and ophthalmopathy. RNA transcripts yielded amplified TCR beta CDR3 regions. The TCR CDR3 was amplified in a first-round RT-PCR using the HTBI primer set. In TCRdb, the multiplex PCR reads were re-called with MiXCR into one record per CDR3 protein. The table lists just under 750,000 distinct CDR3 sequences, 30% to 40% of them singletons. Sequencing used blood. The receptors were gathered from a woman in her thirties or forties with Graves' hyperthyroidism.

In this sample, this clonotype turned up a few times. The V gene is TRBV4-2, the J gene TRBJ1-2; D ambiguous. This CDR3 is built from 16 residues. Trimming cost V 0 bases and J 4 bases, with 15 bases left between them. Germline-derived CDR1 and CDR2 are LGHNA and YNFKEQ. The CDR3 nucleotides read TGTGCCAGCAGCCAAGAGGCCAATAGCCTGACCTATGGCTACACCTTC. Its translation: CASSQEANSLTYGYTF.

This sequence joins TRBV10-3 and TRBJ1-2; weak D call: TRBD1 (6 bases). V gave up 9 bases and J gave up 4 bases, with 12 bases separating them. In germline, CDR1 is ENHRY, CDR2 SYGVKD. The CDR3 length is 12 residues. CDR3 DNA: TGTGCCATGAGCGACAGGCCCTATGGCTACACCTTC. It specifies CAMSDRPYGYTF.

This clonotype has a count of ten or more. This chain links TRBV2 with TRBJ2-2; no clear D gene. Trimming removed 5 bases at V and 3 bases at J, with 10 bases between. The germline V gene has CDR1 SNHLY and CDR2 FYNNEI. This CDR3 spans 14 amino acids. The CDR3 sequence is CASSPTSHTGELFF. The CDR3 DNA follows: TGTGCCAGCAGTCCAACCAGCCACACCGGGGAGCTGTTTTTT.

This rearrangement joins TRBV7-9 to TRBJ2-2; D gene ambiguous. V was cut by 5 bases and J by 0 bases, with 13 bases left in between. The germline V gene encodes CDR1 SEHNR and CDR2 FQNEAQ (reference sequence). The CDR3 sequence is 16 residues long. Here the CDR3 reads CASSPGGGPNTGELFF. The CDR3 DNA is TGTGCCAGCAGCCCAGGCGGCGGTCCGAACACCGGGGAGCTGTTTTTT.

This chain connects TRBV7-9 to TRBJ2-1, with TRBD2 matching over 10 bases. The DNA end is more similar to TRBJ2-7, so the J call may be wrong. This CDR3 has 16 amino acids. CDR1 and CDR2 (germline): SEHNR, FQNEAQ (reference sequence). The CDR3 loop reads CASSSRGLAGANEQYF. The CDR3 nucleotides read TGTGCCAGCAGCTCCAGAGGGCTAGCGGGAGCCAATGAGCAGTACTTC.